This TCR beta chain was sequenced in a study of cytomegalovirus exposure and HLA in healthy donors. Whole-study results and caveats: At a 0.05 false discovery rate, a later analysis found around 17,000 TCR beta sequences to be associated with HLA alleles.

60 Vbeta and 13 Jbeta primers were used in PCR. The method was immunoSEQ multiplex PCR; TCRdb's version includes in-frame clones alone and lacks a portion of them. The data hold some 85,000 clones, with roughly three quarters observed a single time. The table lists this clone with a few counts. The antigen is undetermined. The V segment lost 4 bases and the J segment 2 bases; nucleotides outside the gene matches: 8. Germline V gene data show CDR1 as MNHEY and CDR2 as SVGAGI. This CDR3 comprises 16 residues. This rearrangement joins TRBV6-5 to TRBJ1-5; 7 nucleotides agree with TRBD1. The receptor comes from a man between 40 and 49 years old in good health and CMV-seronegative. Specimen: PBMCs. CDR3 in amino acids: CASSFNRGVGNQPQHF. Here the CDR3 DNA reads TGTGCCAGCAGTTTTAACAGGGGTGTGGGCAATCAGCCCCAGCATTTT.